The entry below gives a single T cell receptor (beta chain) sequence along with its context. The CDR3 totals 11 residues. Germline assignment: CDR1 DFQATT and CDR2 SNEGSKA (reference sequence). Trimming stripped 0 bases from V and 6 bases from J, with 5 bases between. PCR involved 60 Vbeta and 13 Jbeta primers. Some clones are missing from TCRdb's copy, which holds only in-frame ones; the method was immunoSEQ multiplex PCR. The sample shows under 200,000 clones, roughly four fifths of them seen only once. These data come from a study of cytomegalovirus exposure and HLA in healthy donors. Material: PBMCs. The V call is TRBV20-1, the J call TRBJ1-1; D remains unclear. This clonotype was obtained from a female donor in good health and CMV-seronegative. CDR3: CSAREGAEAFF. In DNA form, the CDR3 reads TGCAGTGCTAGAGAGGGCGCTGAAGCTTTCTTT.